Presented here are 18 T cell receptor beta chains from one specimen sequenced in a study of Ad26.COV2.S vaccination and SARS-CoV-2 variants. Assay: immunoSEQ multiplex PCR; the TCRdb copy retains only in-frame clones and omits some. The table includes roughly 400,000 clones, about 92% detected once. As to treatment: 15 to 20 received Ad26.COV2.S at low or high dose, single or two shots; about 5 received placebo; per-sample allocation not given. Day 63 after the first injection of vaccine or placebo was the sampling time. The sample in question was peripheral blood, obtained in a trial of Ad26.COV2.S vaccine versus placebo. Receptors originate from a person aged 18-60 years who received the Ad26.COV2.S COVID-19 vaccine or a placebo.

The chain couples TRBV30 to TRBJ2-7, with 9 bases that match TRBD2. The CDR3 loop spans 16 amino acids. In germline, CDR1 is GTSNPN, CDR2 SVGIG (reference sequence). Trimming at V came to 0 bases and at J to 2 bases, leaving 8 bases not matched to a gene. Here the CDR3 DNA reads TGTGCCTGGAGTGTACTGGGGGGCGGGAGGGCCTACGAGCAGTACTTC. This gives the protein CAWSVLGGGRAYEQYF.

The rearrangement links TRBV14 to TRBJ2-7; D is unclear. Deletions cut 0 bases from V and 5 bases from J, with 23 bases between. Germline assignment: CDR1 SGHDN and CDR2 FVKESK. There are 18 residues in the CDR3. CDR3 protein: CASSQDPRQSAGEDEQYF. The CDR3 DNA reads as TGTGCCAGCAGCCAAGACCCCCGGCAAAGCGCCGGCGAGGACGAGCAGTACTTC.

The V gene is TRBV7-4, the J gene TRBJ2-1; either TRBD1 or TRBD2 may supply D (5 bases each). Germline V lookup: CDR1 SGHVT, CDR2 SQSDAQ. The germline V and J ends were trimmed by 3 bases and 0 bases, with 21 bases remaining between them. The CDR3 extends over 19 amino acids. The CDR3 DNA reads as TGTGCCAGCAGCTTGGGATTTAGGGGATCGGGGTGCTCCTACAATGAGCAGTTCTTC. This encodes CASSLGFRGSGCSYNEQFF.

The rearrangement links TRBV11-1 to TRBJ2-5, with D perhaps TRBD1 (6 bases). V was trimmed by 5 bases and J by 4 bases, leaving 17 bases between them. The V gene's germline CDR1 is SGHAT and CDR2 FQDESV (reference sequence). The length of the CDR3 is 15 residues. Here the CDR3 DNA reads TGTGCCAGCAGCCAAGACAGGCCTCCCGGAGAGACCCAGTACTTC. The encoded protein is CASSQDRPPGETQYF. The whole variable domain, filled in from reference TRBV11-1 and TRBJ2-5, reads EAEVAQSPRYKITEKSQAVAFWCDPISGHATLYWYRQILGQGPELLVQFQDESVVDDSQLPKDRFSAERLKGVDSTLKIQPAELGDSAMYLCASSQDRPPGETQYFGPGTRLLVL.

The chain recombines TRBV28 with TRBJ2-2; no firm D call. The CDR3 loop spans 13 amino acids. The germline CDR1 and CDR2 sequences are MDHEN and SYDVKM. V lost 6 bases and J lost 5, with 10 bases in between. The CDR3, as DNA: TGTGCCAGCAGCCCGGCAAAAACCGGGGAGCTGTTTTTT. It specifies CASSPAKTGELFF.

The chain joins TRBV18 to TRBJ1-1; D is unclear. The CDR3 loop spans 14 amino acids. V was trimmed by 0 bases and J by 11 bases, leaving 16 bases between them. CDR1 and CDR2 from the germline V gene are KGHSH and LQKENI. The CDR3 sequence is CASSPPSTEGRAFF. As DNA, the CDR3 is TGTGCCAGCTCACCACCGAGTACAGAAGGGCGTGCTTTCTTT.

This chain's CDR3 is CASSTRTGPETQYF. The CDR3 DNA reads TGTGCCAGTAGTACTCGGACAGGGCCAGAGACCCAGTACTTC. J is TRBJ2-5 and V is TRBV19; 8 nucleotides agree with TRBD1. This CDR3 has 14 amino acids. V lost 4 bases to trimming and J lost 4 bases; unmatched junction nucleotides: 5. In germline, CDR1 is LNHDA, CDR2 SQIVND (reference sequence).

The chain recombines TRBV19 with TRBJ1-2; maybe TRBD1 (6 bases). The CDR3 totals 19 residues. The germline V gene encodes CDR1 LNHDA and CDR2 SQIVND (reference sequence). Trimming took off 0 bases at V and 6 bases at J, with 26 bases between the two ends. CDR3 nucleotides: TGTGCCAGTAGTATAGATAGGAGCAGGGGAATCGCGGCGGGGGATGGCTACACCTTC. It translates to CASSIDRSRGIAAGDGYTF.

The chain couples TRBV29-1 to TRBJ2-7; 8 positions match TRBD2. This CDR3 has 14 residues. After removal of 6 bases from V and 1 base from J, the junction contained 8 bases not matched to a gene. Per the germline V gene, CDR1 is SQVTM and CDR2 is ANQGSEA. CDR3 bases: TGCAGCGTGGGCCCTCGGGGGGGTTCCTACGAGCAGTACTTC. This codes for CSVGPRGGSYEQYF.

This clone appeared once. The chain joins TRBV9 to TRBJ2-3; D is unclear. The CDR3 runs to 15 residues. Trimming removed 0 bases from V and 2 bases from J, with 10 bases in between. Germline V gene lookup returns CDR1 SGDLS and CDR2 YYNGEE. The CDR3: CASSVGLSNTDTQYF. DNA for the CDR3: TGTGCCAGCAGCGTAGGCCTTAGTAACACAGATACGCAGTATTTT. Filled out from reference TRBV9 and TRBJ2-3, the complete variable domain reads DSGVTQTPKHLITATGQRVTLRCSPRSGDLSVYWYQQSLDQGLQFLIQYYNGEERAKGNILERFSAQQFPDLHSELNLSSLELGDSALYFCASSVGLSNTDTQYFGPGTRLTVL.

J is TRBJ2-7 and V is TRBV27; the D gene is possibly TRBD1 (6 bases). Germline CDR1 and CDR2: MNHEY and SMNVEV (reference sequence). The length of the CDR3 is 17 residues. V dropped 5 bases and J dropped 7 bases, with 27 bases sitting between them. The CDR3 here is CASSRSLGAEFRVEQYF. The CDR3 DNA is TGTGCCAGCAGTCGCTCCCTGGGGGCAGAGTTCCGAGTGGAGCAGTACTTC.

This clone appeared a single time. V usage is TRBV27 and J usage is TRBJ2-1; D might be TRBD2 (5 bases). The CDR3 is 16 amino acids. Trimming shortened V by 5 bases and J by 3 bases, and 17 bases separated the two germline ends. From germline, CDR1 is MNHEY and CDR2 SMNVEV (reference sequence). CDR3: CASSPSAGENYNEQFF. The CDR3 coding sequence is TGTGCCAGCAGTCCATCGGCGGGCGAGAACTACAATGAGCAGTTCTTC.

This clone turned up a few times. CDR3 sequence (DNA): TGTGCCAGCAGCTTAGCGCAAGGGGTTACCTCACCCCTCCACTTT. It translates to CASSLAQGVTSPLHF. The V and J genes are TRBV7-9 and TRBJ1-6, with a possible D match to TRBD1 (5 bases). V gave up 0 bases and J gave up 10 bases, with 13 bases separating them. Germline V CDR1 and CDR2: SEHNR, FQNEAQ (reference sequence). The CDR3 is made up of 15 amino acids.

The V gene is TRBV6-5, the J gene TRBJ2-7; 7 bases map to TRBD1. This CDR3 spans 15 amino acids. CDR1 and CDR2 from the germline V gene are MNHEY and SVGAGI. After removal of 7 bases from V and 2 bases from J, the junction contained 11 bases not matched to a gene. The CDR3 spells CASTGLRGRTYEQYF. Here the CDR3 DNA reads TGTGCCAGCACCGGGTTGAGGGGGCGGACCTACGAGCAGTACTTC.

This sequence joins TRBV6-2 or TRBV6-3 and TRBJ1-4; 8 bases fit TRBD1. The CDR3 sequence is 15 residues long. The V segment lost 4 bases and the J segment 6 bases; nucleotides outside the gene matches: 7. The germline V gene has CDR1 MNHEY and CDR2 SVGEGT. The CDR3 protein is CASSFYGQGYEKLFF. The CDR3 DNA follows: TGTGCCAGCAGTTTTTACGGACAGGGATATGAAAAACTGTTTTTT.

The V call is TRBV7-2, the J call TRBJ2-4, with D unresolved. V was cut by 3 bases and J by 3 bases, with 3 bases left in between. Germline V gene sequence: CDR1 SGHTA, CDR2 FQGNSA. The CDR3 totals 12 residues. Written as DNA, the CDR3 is TGTGCCAGCAGCTTGTACAAAAACATTCAGTACTTC. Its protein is CASSLYKNIQYF.

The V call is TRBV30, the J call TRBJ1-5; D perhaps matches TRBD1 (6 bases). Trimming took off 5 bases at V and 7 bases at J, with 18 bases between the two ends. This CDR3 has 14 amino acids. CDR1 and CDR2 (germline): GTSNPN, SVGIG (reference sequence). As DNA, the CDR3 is TGTGCCTGGGGGGGCCAGGGAACTCTCCAGCCCCAGCATTTT. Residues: CAWGGQGTLQPQHF.

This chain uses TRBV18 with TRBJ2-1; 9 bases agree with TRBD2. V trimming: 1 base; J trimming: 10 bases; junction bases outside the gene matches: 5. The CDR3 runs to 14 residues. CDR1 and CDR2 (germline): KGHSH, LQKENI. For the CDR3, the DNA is TGTGCCAGCTCACCACTTCTAGCGGGAAAGGAGCAGTTCTTC. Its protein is CASSPLLAGKEQFF.